The T cell receptor (beta chain) under discussion was sequenced for a study of cytomegalovirus exposure and HLA in healthy donors. To note about this clone: Its target is not known.

From germline, CDR1 is SGHVS and CDR2 FQNEAQ. The V segment lost 6 bases and the J segment 2 bases; nucleotides outside the gene matches: 6. The CDR3 contains 14 residues. Overall study results and limits: Donor immune exposure was known only as CMV serostatus. Cytomegalovirus status, reportedly, was diagnosed with high specificity and sensitivity by the classifier. TCR beta V segments were, for the most part, productive about 87% or about 30% of the time in an earlier analysis. TCR beta sequences numbering roughly 16,000 were associated with HLA alleles at 0.05 false discovery rate in a later analysis.

PCR employed 60 Vbeta and 13 Jbeta primers. Clones were sequenced by immunoSEQ multiplex PCR, and TCRdb holds only the in-frame ones, with some missing. The data hold 120,000 to 150,000 clones, with more than 60% observed a single time. V is TRBV7-8 and J is TRBJ1-2, with 7 positions matching TRBD1. Sequenced input: PBMCs. The TCR comes from a woman in her fifties or sixties in good health and CMV-seropositive. The CDR3 DNA follows: TGTGCCAGCAGTCTAACGGGACAGAACTATGGCTACACCTTC. Residues: CASSLTGQNYGYTF.